The 3 T cell receptor beta chains in this list originate from one sample, sequenced in a study of cytomegalovirus exposure and HLA in healthy donors. 13 Jbeta primers and 60 Vbeta primers were used for the PCR. TCRdb's table, derived via immunoSEQ multiplex PCR, lists solely in-frame clones and lacks some. Seen here are some 170,000 clones, roughly 80% observed once, and the top ten hold approximately 4.4%. Material: PBMCs. The receptors originated from a woman aged 18-29 years in good health and CMV-seropositive.

The count of this clone is one. Other DNA sequences in this specimen translate into the identical CDR3. This chain uses TRBV5-1 with TRBJ2-7; 7 positions match TRBD2. There are 13 residues in the CDR3. V lost 0 bases to trimming and J lost 3 bases; unmatched junction nucleotides: 0. Germline CDR1 is SGHRS and CDR2 is YFSETQ. Here the CDR3 reads CASSLGGGYEQYF. The CDR3 DNA reads as TGCGCCAGCAGCTTGGGGGGGGGCTACGAGCAGTACTTC. Based on the CDR3 plus reference TRBV5-1 and TRBJ2-7, the full variable domain is KAGVTQTPRYLIKTRGQQVTLSCSPISGHRSVSWYQQTPGQGLQFLFEYFSETQRNKGNFPGRFSGRQFSNSRSEMNVSTLELGDSALYLCASSLGGGYEQYFGPGTRLTVT.

CDR3 DNA sequence: TGTGCCAGCTCACCGACATTCCTTATGGGCTACACCTTC. This gives the protein CASSPTFLMGYTF. This rearrangement joins TRBV18 to TRBJ1-2; D uncertain. Germline CDR1 is KGHSH and CDR2 is LQKENI. V was pared by 3 bases and J by 8 bases, with 13 bases between. This CDR3 region has 13 residues.

This chain joins TRBV7-9 and TRBJ1-6; 9 bases line up with TRBD1. Germline values: CDR1 SEHNR, CDR2 FQNEAQ (reference sequence). The CDR3 length is 15 residues. V shed 1 base and J 5 bases; nucleotides not matched to a gene: 0. The CDR3 nucleotides are TGTGCCAGCAGCTTAGGGACAGGGGATAATTCACCCCTCCACTTT. This encodes CASSLGTGDNSPLHF.